Below, 27 T cell receptor beta chains from the same sample are listed, as sequenced in a study of blood T cell repertoires in COVID-19. Clones were sequenced by immunoSEQ multiplex PCR, and TCRdb holds only the in-frame ones, with some missing. The table has 130,000 or so clones, 65% to 80% seen once. The sequencing input was peripheral blood. The receptors come from a man over 45 with acute or convalescent COVID-19.

This rearrangement joins TRBV7-9 to TRBJ1-1; D may be TRBD1 (5 bases). Germline V gene data show CDR1 as SEHNR and CDR2 as FQNEAQ (reference sequence). The CDR3 spans 13 residues. The V gene lost 5 bases and the J gene lost 3 bases, with 10 bases spanning the gap. The CDR3 loop is CASSHRFYTEAFF. Here the CDR3 DNA reads TGTGCCAGCAGCCACAGGTTTTACACTGAAGCTTTCTTT.

This clone was seen once. V and J are TRBV25-1 and TRBJ1-1, with 8 bases fitting TRBD1. Germline loops: CDR1 MGHDK, CDR2 SYGVNS. Losses at the gene ends were 2 bases for V and 7 bases for J; bases not matched to a gene: 3. The CDR3 has 13 residues. Written as DNA, the CDR3 is TGTGCCAGCAGTGAAGGACAGGGTGGTGAAGCTTTCTTT. Protein sequence: CASSEGQGGEAFF.

The CDR3 region is CASSPTGQGEKLFF. CDR3 sequence (DNA): TGTGCCAGCAGCCCTACCGGACAGGGAGAAAAACTGTTTTTT. This chain uses TRBV6-4 with TRBJ1-4; 8 nucleotides line up with TRBD1. Trimming cost V 6 bases and J 8 bases; bases outside gene matches: 8. The CDR3 is made up of 14 amino acids. Germline assignment: CDR1 MRHNA and CDR2 SNTAGT.

The chain is built from TRBV14 and TRBJ1-5; TRBD1 might be the D (6 bases). This CDR3 comprises 13 residues. Germline lookup yields CDR1 SGHDN and CDR2 FVKESK. V lost 5 bases, J lost 5 bases, and 10 bases lay in between. Here the CDR3 reads CASSADSYQPQHF. In DNA, the CDR3 is TGTGCCAGCAGCGCGGACAGTTATCAGCCCCAGCATTTT.

The chain is built from TRBV7-2 and TRBJ2-4; 12 nucleotides align to TRBD2. V dropped 3 bases and J dropped 7; count of bases not matched to a gene: 1. The CDR3 is 14 residues long. CDR1 is SGHTA and CDR2 is FQGNSA in the germline V gene. Here the CDR3 reads CASSFTSGGNIQYF. CDR3 coding DNA: TGTGCCAGCAGCTTTACTAGCGGGGGGAACATTCAGTACTTC. Drawing the rest from reference TRBV7-2 and TRBJ2-4, the complete variable domain is GAGVSQSPSNKVTEKGKDVELRCDPISGHTALYWYRQSLGQGLEFLIYFQGNSAPDKSGLPSDRFSAERTGGSVSTLTIQRTQQEDSAVYLCASSFTSGGNIQYFGAGTRLSVL.

This chain uses TRBV5-6 with TRBJ2-1; 7 bases are a match to TRBD1. This CDR3 comprises 15 residues. V lost 4 bases and J lost 6; bases outside the gene matches: 10. CDR1 and CDR2 from the germline V gene are SGHDT and YYEEEE. CDR3 amino acids: CASSLTGSFLNEQFF. The CDR3 region has the DNA TGTGCCAGCAGCCTGACAGGGTCGTTCCTCAATGAGCAGTTCTTC.

This chain links TRBV20-1 with TRBJ2-1; 8 bases are a match to TRBD1. This CDR3 has 11 amino acids. The germline CDR1 and CDR2 sequences are DFQATT and SNEGSKA (reference sequence). V dropped 6 bases and J dropped 12; count of bases not matched to a gene: 7. CDR3 nucleotide sequence: TGCAGTGCCTTTGACAGGGGCGGGCAGTTCTTC. Residues: CSAFDRGGQFF.

The chain recombines TRBV18 with TRBJ2-7; D gene ambiguous. The germline V gene encodes CDR1 KGHSH and CDR2 LQKENI. The CDR3 sequence is 12 residues long. Deletions cut 1 base from V and 3 bases from J, with 4 bases between. The CDR3 nucleotides read TGTGCCAGCTCACCACAGAGCTACGAGCAGTACTTC. Translated: CASSPQSYEQYF. Looking up the rest from reference TRBV18 and TRBJ2-7 gives the full variable domain: NAGVMQNPRHLVRRRGQEARLRCSPMKGHSHVYWYRQLPEEGLKFMVYLQKENIIDESGMPKERFSAEFPKEGPSILRIQQVVRGDSAAYFCASSPQSYEQYFGPGTRLTVT.

The DNA of the CDR3 is TGTGCCAGTAGTATCGAGGGATACTATGGCTACACCTTC. Protein: CASSIEGYYGYTF. The V gene is TRBV19, the J gene TRBJ1-2; D unresolved. Germline values: CDR1 LNHDA, CDR2 SQIVND (reference sequence). CDR3 length equals 13 residues. V lost 3 bases, J lost 3 bases, and 8 bases lay in between.

The rearrangement joins TRBV27 to TRBJ2-5; tentatively, D is TRBD2 (7 bases). There are 14 residues in the CDR3. Germline V CDR1 and CDR2: MNHEY, SMNVEV (reference sequence). V lost 1 base and J 5 bases, leaving 11 bases between the germline ends. The CDR3 DNA is TGTGCCAGCAGTTTATACGGGGGGCGGGAGACCCAGTACTTC. This gives the protein CASSLYGGRETQYF.

The genes are TRBV5-5 and TRBJ2-2, with a weak D call TRBD2 (6 bases). CDR1 and CDR2 (germline): SGHKS, YYEKEE (reference sequence). V lost 0 bases, J lost 0 bases, and 15 bases lay in between. CDR3 size: 18 residues. This CDR3 reads CASSLVRVGGSNTGELFF. CDR3 in DNA: TGTGCCAGCAGCTTGGTTAGGGTTGGAGGGTCGAACACCGGGGAGCTGTTTTTT.

This chain joins TRBV6-1 and TRBJ1-2, with D perhaps matching TRBD1 (6 bases). The CDR3 sequence is 14 residues long. Germline lookup yields CDR1 MNHNS and CDR2 SASEGT. The V end was cut by 1 base, the J end by 7 bases, with 13 bases between. CDR3 in amino acids: CASSEVRTAFGYTF. CDR3 coding DNA: TGTGCCAGCAGTGAAGTGAGGACAGCTTTTGGCTACACCTTC.

The chain is built from TRBV9 and TRBJ2-1; D unresolved. The V end was cut by 0 bases, the J end by 5 bases, with 12 bases between. The CDR3 runs 15 residues. Germline V gene sequence: CDR1 SGDLS, CDR2 YYNGEE. CDR3 in amino acids: CASSVEASLNNEQFF. Written as DNA, the CDR3 is TGTGCCAGCAGCGTAGAAGCTTCCTTGAACAATGAGCAGTTCTTC.

V usage is TRBV11-2 and J usage is TRBJ1-6, with D possibly being TRBD1 (6 bases). The V and J ends lost 3 bases and 6 bases respectively, with 9 bases between them. The CDR3 consists of 14 residues. Per germline, CDR1 SGHAT and CDR2 FQNNGV. CDR3 in amino acids: CASSFSGANSPLHF. The CDR3 coding sequence is TGTGCCAGCAGCTTCTCAGGGGCTAATTCACCCCTCCACTTT.

J is TRBJ1-3 and V is TRBV19; D unresolved. The V end was cut by 0 bases, the J end by 2 bases, with 14 bases between. CDR3 length: 17 residues. Per the germline V gene, CDR1 is LNHDA and CDR2 is SQIVND (reference sequence). The CDR3 nucleotides read TGTGCCAGTAGTATAGACCGCCGGCGGGCAACTGGAAACACCATATATTTT. Residues: CASSIDRRRATGNTIYF.

This chain's CDR3 is CASSLGQGYRTEAFF. The DNA for the CDR3 is TGTGCCAGCAGTTTGGGTCAGGGGTATCGGACTGAAGCTTTCTTT. The chain is built from TRBV27 and TRBJ1-1, with D maybe TRBD1 (6 bases). V dropped 3 bases and J dropped 5 bases, with 16 bases sitting between them. The CDR3 has 15 residues. Germline CDR1 and CDR2: MNHEY and SMNVEV (reference sequence).

The J gene is TRBJ1-1, the V gene TRBV5-1; unclear D gene. The V gene's germline CDR1 is SGHRS and CDR2 YFSETQ. This CDR3 has 15 amino acids. Trimming cost V 2 bases and J 0 bases, with 11 bases left between them. The CDR3 sequence: CASSLDKALNTEAFF. The CDR3 DNA sequence: TGCGCCAGCAGCTTAGATAAAGCTTTGAACACTGAAGCTTTCTTT.

The genes are TRBV6-1 and TRBJ1-1; possibly TRBD1 for D (5 bases). In germline, CDR1 is MNHNS, CDR2 SASEGT. The V and J ends lost 2 bases and 9 bases respectively, with 7 bases between them. This CDR3 is built from 11 residues. The CDR3 DNA reads as TGTGCCAGCAGTGAATCAGGGCAAGCTTTCTTT. It specifies CASSESGQAFF.

This clone was observed a single time. The chain uses TRBV28 and TRBJ2-7; 8 nucleotides agree with TRBD1. The junction had 6 bases not matched to a gene; V was cut back by 6 bases and J by 2 bases. Germline loops: CDR1 MDHEN, CDR2 SYDVKM. The CDR3 covers 14 residues. The CDR3 DNA reads TGTGCCAGCAGCACACAGGGGGGCGCCTACGAGCAGTACTTC. Translated: CASSTQGGAYEQYF. Based on the CDR3 plus reference TRBV28 and TRBJ2-7, the full variable domain is DVKVTQSSRYLVKRTGEKVFLECVQDMDHENMFWYRQDPGLGLRLIYFSYDVKMKEKGDIPEGYSVSREKKERFSLILESASTNQTSMYLCASSTQGGAYEQYFGPGTRLTVT.

V usage is TRBV24-1 and J usage is TRBJ2-1, with 9 nucleotides matching TRBD2. Germline values: CDR1 KGHDR, CDR2 SFDVKD. V dropped 8 bases and J dropped 6; count of bases not matched to a gene: 10. The CDR3 has 15 amino acids. The DNA of the CDR3 is TGTGCCACCACCGGCGGGGGGGCAGTAGGCAATGAGCAGTTCTTC. The encoded protein is CATTGGGAVGNEQFF.

V usage is TRBV5-1 and J usage is TRBJ2-3; a weak D match, TRBD1 (6 bases). Germline V CDR1 and CDR2: SGHRS, YFSETQ. With 2 bases removed from V and 6 bases from J, the gap between germline ends came to 10 bases. This CDR3 spans 13 amino acids. Here the CDR3 DNA reads TGCGCCAGCAGCTTCAGGGGCCCTGATACGCAGTATTTT. Its protein product is CASSFRGPDTQYF.

The chain has TRBV7-3 and TRBJ1-6; no clear D gene. Germline lookup yields CDR1 SGHTA and CDR2 FQGTGA. Trimming removed 2 bases at V and 5 bases at J, with 7 bases between. There are 14 residues in the CDR3. This chain's CDR3 is CASSLGQNNSPLHF. The CDR3 DNA is TGTGCCAGCAGCTTAGGGCAGAATAATTCACCCCTCCACTTT.

The V and J genes are TRBV19 and TRBJ1-1, with D possibly matching TRBD1 (5 bases). The length of the CDR3 is 12 residues. V lost 10 bases and J 5 bases, leaving 14 bases between the germline ends. The germline gives CDR1 LNHDA, CDR2 SQIVND (reference sequence). CDR3 residues: CATTSGGTEAFF. The CDR3 DNA sequence: TGTGCCACCACATCCGGGGGAACTGAAGCTTTCTTT.

V gene TRBV19 combines with J gene TRBJ1-1; D not resolved. CDR1 is LNHDA, CDR2 SQIVND, per germline (reference sequence). The CDR3 runs 13 residues. V dropped 4 bases and J dropped 1 base, with 7 bases sitting between them. The CDR3 loop is CASSKLKNTEAFF. CDR3 sequence (DNA): TGTGCCAGTAGTAAACTAAAGAACACTGAAGCTTTCTTT.

The V call is TRBV2, the J call TRBJ1-2, with 9 bases matching TRBD1. The V gene end was trimmed by 6 bases and the J gene end by 2 bases; junction bases not matched to a gene: 4. Per germline, CDR1 SNHLY and CDR2 FYNNEI. There are 14 residues in the CDR3. The chain's CDR3 is CASRRDRENYGYTF. DNA of the CDR3: TGTGCCAGCAGAAGGGACAGGGAGAACTATGGCTACACCTTC.

Only a few counts were recorded for this clone. CDR3 in DNA: TGTGCCAGTAGTCCCCAACAGGGCTACAATGAGCAGTTCTTC. Residues: CASSPQQGYNEQFF. This chain connects TRBV19 to TRBJ2-1, with a tentative D call TRBD1 (6 bases). The V end was cut by 5 bases, the J end by 3 bases, with 11 bases between. This CDR3 region has 14 residues. Germline CDR1 LNHDA, CDR2 SQIVND (reference sequence).

The chain has TRBV5-1 and TRBJ1-1; 9 positions agree with TRBD1. This CDR3 spans 17 amino acids. Germline V gives CDR1 SGHRS, CDR2 YFSETQ. The V gene end was trimmed by 4 bases and the J gene end by 2 bases; junction bases not matched to a gene: 12. CDR3 nucleotide sequence: TGCGCCAGCAGCCTGGGAGACACAGGGGGCGTAAACACTGAAGCTTTCTTT. Protein sequence: CASSLGDTGGVNTEAFF.